This TCR beta chain was profiled in a study of beta chain features in type 1 diabetes (dated by TCRdb to 2017 to 2018). Study-wide context: Mean age, gender distribution, total cell number and subset yield were not different between patients and healthy donors. Regulatory and stem cell-like memory subsets were isolated from only 8 patients and roughly eight healthy donors, whereas naive and central memory subsets came from all 30 or so donors. In the study, recently diagnosed type 1 diabetes patients and matched healthy donors were compared on the TCRB repertoires of their sorted circulating CD4+ T cell subsets. Across all samples, around 100 million sorted cells were examined, and cell number per subset correlated strongly with RNA yield. The paper's findings and limits, for the study overall: Because cDNA rather than genomic DNA was sequenced, highly expressing activated cells could have been over-represented, although no difference in activation and CD3 levels was found between groups. The naive, central memory and regulatory TCRB repertoires appeared to resemble one another more closely among patients than among healthy donors. PCR may preferentially amplify shorter templates, but because patient and control samples were amplified and corrected together, any resulting skew would affect both groups equally. Fewer insertions and more nucleotide deletions at VDJ recombination sites were observed in patients with type 1 diabetes, implying thymic rearrangement abnormalities. Because the HLA sub-analyses included only small numbers of individuals, any influence of HLA type on TCRB rearrangement was left unresolved. In all four CD4+ subsets, TCRB CDR3 length was moderately but significantly shorter in type 1 diabetes patients.

Remarks on this clone: Its specific antigen is unknown. Base-call qualities are not available, and no considerably larger clone is one nucleotide away.

The entire amount of isolated RNA was reverse transcribed using the High Capacity cDNA Reverse Transcription Kit, so the sequenced TCRB transcripts were expressed ones. Deep immunoSEQ sequencing was applied to naive, central memory and regulatory T cell samples, giving an average of roughly 3.6 million total reads per sample. Sorted cells were lysed in RLT buffer, and RNA was extracted using DNase-treated RNeasy Micro or Mini kits according to cell number. To prevent cross-contamination, every cell subset was processed on its own, while patient and healthy donor samples were processed together. The immunoSEQ multiplex PCR was used to amplify TCRB sequences from cDNA, generating 87-bp fragments that spanned the CDR3 region. Amplicons were sequenced on the Illumina HiSeq platform. In the paper's pipeline: Synthetic template baselines were used to correct PCR bias computationally, reads within Hamming distance 2 were collapsed, and singletons that could not be merged were discarded. Reads were aligned against IMGT so that V, D and J genes, CDR3 length and insertions or deletions at six rearrangement sites could be assigned. Within each subset, clonotype counts were normalized to sorted cell number, after which true diversity and Gini coefficients were computed with the tcR R package. Repertoire sharing was quantified using the overlap coefficient calculated on TCRB nucleotide sequences. Out-of-frame TCRB sequences from naive cells were analyzed to stand in for the pre-selection repertoire. Here the immuneACCESS table is served through TCRdb, limited to in-frame sequences with V and J called. Missing clones are a known gap in these copies; in checked studies unresolved V genes cover under half, and the rest lacks a known reason. For V, J and clone size, that table is used; D and trimming come from the DNA. The sample has 970,000 or so clones on record, 17% of them singletons. The ten largest account for 0.02% to 0.03% of the sample.

Each donor gave one peripheral blood draw, roughly 110 mL on average, collected into heparinised tubes. A BD FACSAria II was used to sort naive, central memory, regulatory and stem cell-like memory CD4+ T cells with a panel that included CD45RO, CCR7, CD25, CD127, CD95 and CD27. Purity was above 98% for every sorted population. PBMCs were separated immediately by Lymphoprep density gradient centrifugation and were stained directly, without being cultured. So that batch effects would be minimized, each experiment stained and sorted samples in pairs, pairing one healthy donor with one patient. The material sequenced was naive CD4+ T cells from blood. What this sample's cell subset or site label stands for: true naive CD4+ T cells. The receptor's source is a woman aged 18 to 35 in good health.

CDR3 sequence: CASSTGITDTQYF. The nucleotides read TGTGCCAGCTCCACAGGGATTACAGATACGCAGTATTTT. The rearrangement combines TRBV18 with TRBJ2-3; the D gene is possibly TRBD1, with 6 bases matching. Looking up the germline V gene yields CDR1 KGHSH and CDR2 LQKENI. The CDR3, from cysteine to phenylalanine, totals 13 residues. The read is trimmed to its CDR3 DNA, 39 bases read in frame from base 1. A distance of 10 bases separates the germline ends of V and J, which lose 6 bases and 3 bases respectively.